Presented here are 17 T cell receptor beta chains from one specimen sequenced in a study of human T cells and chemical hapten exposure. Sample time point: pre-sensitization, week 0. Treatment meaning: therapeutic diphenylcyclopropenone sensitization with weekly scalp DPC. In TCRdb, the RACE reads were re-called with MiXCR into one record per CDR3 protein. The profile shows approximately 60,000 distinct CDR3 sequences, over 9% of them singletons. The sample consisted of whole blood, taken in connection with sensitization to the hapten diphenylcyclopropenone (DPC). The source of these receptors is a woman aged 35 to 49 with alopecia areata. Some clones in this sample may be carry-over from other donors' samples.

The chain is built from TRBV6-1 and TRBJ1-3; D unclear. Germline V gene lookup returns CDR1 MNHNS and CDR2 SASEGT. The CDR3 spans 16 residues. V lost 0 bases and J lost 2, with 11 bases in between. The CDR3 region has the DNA TGTGCCAGCAGTGAAGCAGATGAGCAACCTGGAAACACCATATATTTT. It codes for CASSEADEQPGNTIYF.

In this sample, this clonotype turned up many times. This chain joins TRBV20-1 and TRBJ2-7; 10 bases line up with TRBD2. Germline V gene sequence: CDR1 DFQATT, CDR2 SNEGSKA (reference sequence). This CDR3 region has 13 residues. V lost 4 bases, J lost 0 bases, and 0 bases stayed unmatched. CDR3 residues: CSATSGSSYEQYF. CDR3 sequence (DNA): TGCAGTGCTACTAGCGGGAGCTCCTACGAGCAGTACTTC.

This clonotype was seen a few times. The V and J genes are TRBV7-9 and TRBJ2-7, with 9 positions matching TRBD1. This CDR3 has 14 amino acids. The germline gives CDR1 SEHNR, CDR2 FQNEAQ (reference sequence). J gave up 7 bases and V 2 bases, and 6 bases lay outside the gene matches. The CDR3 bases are TGTGCCAGCAGCTTATTACAGGGGGCAGGAGAGCAGTACTTC. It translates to CASSLLQGAGEQYF.

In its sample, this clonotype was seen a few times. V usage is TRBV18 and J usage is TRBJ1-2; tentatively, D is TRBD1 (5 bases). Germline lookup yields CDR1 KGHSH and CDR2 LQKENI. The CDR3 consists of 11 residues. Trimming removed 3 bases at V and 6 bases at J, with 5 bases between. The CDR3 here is CASSPGDGYTF. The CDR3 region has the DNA TGTGCCAGCTCACCGGGGGATGGCTACACCTTC. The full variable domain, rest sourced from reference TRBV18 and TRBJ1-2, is NAGVMQNPRHLVRRRGQEARLRCSPMKGHSHVYWYRQLPEEGLKFMVYLQKENIIDESGMPKERFSAEFPKEGPSILRIQQVVRGDSAAYFCASSPGDGYTFGSGTRLTVV.

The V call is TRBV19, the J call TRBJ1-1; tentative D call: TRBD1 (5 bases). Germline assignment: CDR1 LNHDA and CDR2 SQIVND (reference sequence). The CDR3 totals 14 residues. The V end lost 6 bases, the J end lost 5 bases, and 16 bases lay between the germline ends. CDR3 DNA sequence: TGTGCCAGTAGAAGGGATCGGGGGAATACTGAAGCTTTCTTT. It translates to CASRRDRGNTEAFF.

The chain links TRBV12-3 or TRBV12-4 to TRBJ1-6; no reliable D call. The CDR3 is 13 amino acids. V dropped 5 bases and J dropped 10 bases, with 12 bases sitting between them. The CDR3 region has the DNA TGTGCCAGCAGTCCTAACGAAAAGTCACCCCTCCACTTT. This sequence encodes CASSPNEKSPLHF.

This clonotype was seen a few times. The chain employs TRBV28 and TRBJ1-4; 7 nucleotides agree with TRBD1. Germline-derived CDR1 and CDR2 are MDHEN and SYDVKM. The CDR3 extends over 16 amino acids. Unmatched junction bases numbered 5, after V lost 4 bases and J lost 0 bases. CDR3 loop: CASSSPQGATNEKLFF. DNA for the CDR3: TGTGCCAGCAGTTCCCCCCAGGGGGCAACTAATGAAAAACTGTTTTTT.

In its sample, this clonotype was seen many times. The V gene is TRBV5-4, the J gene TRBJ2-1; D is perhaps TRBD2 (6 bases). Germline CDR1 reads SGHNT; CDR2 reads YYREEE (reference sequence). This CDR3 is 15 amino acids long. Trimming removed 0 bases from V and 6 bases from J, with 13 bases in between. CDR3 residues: CASSLGLVGPNEQFF. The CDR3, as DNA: TGTGCCAGCAGCTTGGGACTAGTAGGTCCCAATGAGCAGTTCTTC.

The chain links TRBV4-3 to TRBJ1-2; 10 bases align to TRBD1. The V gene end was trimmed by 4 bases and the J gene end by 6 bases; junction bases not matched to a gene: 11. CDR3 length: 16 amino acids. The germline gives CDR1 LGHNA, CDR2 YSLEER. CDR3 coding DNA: TGCGCCAGCAGCCCTTCTAGAGACAGGGGGCTTAATGGCTACACCTTC. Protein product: CASSPSRDRGLNGYTF.

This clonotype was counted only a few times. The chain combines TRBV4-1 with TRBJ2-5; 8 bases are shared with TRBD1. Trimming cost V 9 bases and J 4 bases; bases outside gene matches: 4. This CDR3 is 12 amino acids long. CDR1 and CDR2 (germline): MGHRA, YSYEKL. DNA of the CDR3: TGCGCCAGGATTGACAGGGGAGAGACCCAGTACTTC. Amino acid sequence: CARIDRGETQYF.

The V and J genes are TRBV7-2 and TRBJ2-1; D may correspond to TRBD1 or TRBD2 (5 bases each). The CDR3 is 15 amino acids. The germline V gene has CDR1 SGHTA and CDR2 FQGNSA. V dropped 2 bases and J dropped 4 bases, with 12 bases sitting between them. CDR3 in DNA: TGTGCCAGCAGCTTAAACGGGGCCGGGTACAATGAGCAGTTCTTC. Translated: CASSLNGAGYNEQFF.

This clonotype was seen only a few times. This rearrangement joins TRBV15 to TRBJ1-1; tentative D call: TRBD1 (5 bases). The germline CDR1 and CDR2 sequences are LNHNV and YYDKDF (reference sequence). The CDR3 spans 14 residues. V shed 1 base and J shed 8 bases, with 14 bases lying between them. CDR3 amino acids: CATSRALGGTEAFF. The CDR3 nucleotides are TGTGCCACCAGCAGAGCCCTTGGGGGGACCGAAGCTTTCTTT.

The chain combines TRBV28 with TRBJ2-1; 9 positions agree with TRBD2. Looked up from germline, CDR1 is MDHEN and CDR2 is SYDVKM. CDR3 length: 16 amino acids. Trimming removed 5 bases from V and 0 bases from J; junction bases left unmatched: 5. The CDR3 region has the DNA TGTGCCAGCAGTCCGACTAGCGGACACTCCTACAATGAGCAGTTCTTC. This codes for CASSPTSGHSYNEQFF.

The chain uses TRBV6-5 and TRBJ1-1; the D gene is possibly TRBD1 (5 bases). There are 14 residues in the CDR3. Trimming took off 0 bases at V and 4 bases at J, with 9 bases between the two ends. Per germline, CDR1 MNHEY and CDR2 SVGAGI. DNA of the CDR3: TGTGCCAGCAGTTACTCGGGGGGTGGCACTGAAGCTTTCTTT. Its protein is CASSYSGGGTEAFF.

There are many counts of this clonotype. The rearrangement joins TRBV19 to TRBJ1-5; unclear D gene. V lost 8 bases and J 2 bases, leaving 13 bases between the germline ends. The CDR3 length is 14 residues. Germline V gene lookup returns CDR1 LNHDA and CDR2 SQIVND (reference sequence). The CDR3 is CASDPQRGNQPQHF. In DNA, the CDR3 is TGTGCCAGTGATCCCCAGAGGGGCAATCAGCCCCAGCATTTT. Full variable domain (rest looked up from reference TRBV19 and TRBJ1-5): DGGITQSPKYLFRKEGQNVTLSCEQNLNHDAMYWYRQDPGQGLRLIYYSQIVNDFQKGDIAEGYSVSREKKESFPLTVTSAQKNPTAFYLCASDPQRGNQPQHFGDGTRLSIL.

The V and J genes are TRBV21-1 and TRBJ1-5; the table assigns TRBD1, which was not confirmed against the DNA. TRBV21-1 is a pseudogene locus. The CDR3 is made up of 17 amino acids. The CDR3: CASSNNLRGRGNQPQHF. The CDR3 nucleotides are TGTGCCAGCAGCAACAACCTGAGAGGCAGGGGAAATCAGCCCCAGCATTTT.

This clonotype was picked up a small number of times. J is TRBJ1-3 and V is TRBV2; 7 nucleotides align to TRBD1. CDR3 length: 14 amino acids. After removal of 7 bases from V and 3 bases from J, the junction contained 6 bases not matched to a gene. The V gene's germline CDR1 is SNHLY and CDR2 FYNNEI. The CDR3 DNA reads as TGTGCCAGCAAGGGGGCAGGGCGTGGAAACACCATATATTTT. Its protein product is CASKGAGRGNTIYF.